A selection of T cell receptor beta chains follows, all from one sample in a study of cytomegalovirus exposure and HLA in healthy donors. Profiling relied on immunoSEQ multiplex PCR, and the TCRdb table lists in-frame clones only, not all of them. The repertoire has 150,000 to 200,000 clones, around four fifths of them found once; the top ten carry roughly 10%. Sample: PBMCs. These receptors came from a man in his late teens or twenties in good health and CMV-seropositive. The CDR3 runs from the conserved cysteine through the conserved F or W. The order of the fields is D gene, V gene, clone size, J gene, CDR3 DNA, CDR3 protein. A D gene is named only where the DNA matches it firmly. Clone size is shown for a subset of rows, as once, few, many or a class of expanded clone.

D: TRBD1; V: TRBV14; size: NA; J: TRBJ1-2; DNA: TGTGCCAGCAGCGCGACAGGGACCTATGGCTACACCTTC; CDR3: CASSATGTYGYTF
D: NA; V: TRBV27; size: NA; J: TRBJ2-7; DNA: TGTGCCAGCAGTTTATCAGCCTTGGGCCAGGCCTACTCCTACGAGCAGTACTTC; CDR3: CASSLSALGQAYSYEQYF
D: TRBD2; V: TRBV6-1; size: NA; J: TRBJ2-1; DNA: TGTGCCAGCAGTGCCGGGACTAGCGGGTACCGCTCCTACAATGAGCAGTTCTTC; CDR3: CASSAGTSGYRSYNEQFF
D: NA; V: TRBV2; size: NA; J: TRBJ1-5; DNA: TGTGCCAGCAGGGGGCCAGAACTCGTCAATCAGCCCCAGCATTTT; CDR3: CASRGPELVNQPQHF
D: NA; V: TRBV29-1; size: once; J: TRBJ2-7; DNA: TGCAGCGTTGTAACAGGGGCGGGAGAGCAGTACTTC; CDR3: CSVVTGAGEQYF
D: NA; V: TRBV6-5; size: NA; J: TRBJ2-2; DNA: TGTGCCACCAACAGGGTTTCCGGGGAGCTGTTTTTT; CDR3: CATNRVSGELFF
D: NA; V: TRBV14; size: NA; J: TRBJ2-1; DNA: TGTGCCAGCAGCCAACCACAGGGTGCCTCCTACAATGAGCAGTTCTTC; CDR3: CASSQPQGASYNEQFF
D: NA; V: TRBV5-8; size: NA; J: TRBJ2-1; DNA: TGTGCCAGCAGCCCCGGAGGTAGAGCAGACAATGAGCAGTTCTTC; CDR3: CASSPGGRADNEQFF
D: NA; V: TRBV19; size: NA; J: TRBJ1-1; DNA: TGTGCCAGTAGTAAAGCACCCTTCACTGAAGCTTTCTTT; CDR3: CASSKAPFTEAFF
D: NA; V: TRBV21-1; size: NA; J: TRBJ2-7; DNA: TGTGCCAGCAGCCCCCCAAAGGGGACCGGGACAGGGGATATCTACGAGCAGTACTTC; CDR3: CASSPPKGTGTGDIYEQYF
D: NA; V: TRBV11-2; size: NA; J: TRBJ1-4; DNA: TGTGCCAGCAGCCGGGCGGGCAATGAAAAACTGTTTTTT; CDR3: CASSRAGNEKLFF
D: TRBD2; V: TRBV6-5; size: NA; J: TRBJ2-2; DNA: TGTGCCAGCAGTCGCCCTCGGGGGAGGGGCGGGGAGCTGTTTTTT; CDR3: CASSRPRGRGGELFF
D: NA; V: TRBV19; size: NA; J: TRBJ2-7; DNA: TGTGCCAGTAGTATCTCCCAGGGGTACGAGCAGTACTTC; CDR3: CASSISQGYEQYF
D: TRBD1; V: TRBV7-2; size: NA; J: TRBJ1-1; DNA: TGTGCCAGCAGCTTACTGGGGACAGGGTCTGGCGCTGAAGCTTTCTTT; CDR3: CASSLLGTGSGAEAFF
D: TRBD1; V: TRBV2; size: once; J: TRBJ2-1; DNA: TGTGCCAGCAGCCCAGGGACAGGGGGTTGGAATGAGCAGTTCTTC; CDR3: CASSPGTGGWNEQFF
D: TRBD2; V: TRBV5-1; size: NA; J: TRBJ2-1; DNA: TGCGCCAGCAGCTTGGTAGCGGGGGTCGGCAATGAGCAGTTCTTC; CDR3: CASSLVAGVGNEQFF
D: NA; V: TRBV5-4; size: NA; J: TRBJ2-1; DNA: TGTGCCAGCAGCGCAGCGGAGGAGCAGTTCTTC; CDR3: CASSAAEEQFF
D: NA; V: TRBV4-3; size: NA; J: TRBJ2-1; DNA: TGCGCCAGCAGCCAAGATTTCAGCGGCGGGTACAATGAGCAGTTCTTC; CDR3: CASSQDFSGGYNEQFF
D: TRBD2; V: TRBV4-3; size: NA; J: TRBJ2-7; DNA: TGCGCCAGCAGCCCCACTACAACTAGCGGAGACTACGAGCAGTACTTC; CDR3: CASSPTTTSGDYEQYF
D: NA; V: TRBV4-1; size: NA; J: TRBJ2-2; DNA: TGCGCCAGCGGATTCGGGAAATTTTCGAACACCGGGGAGCTGTTTTTT; CDR3: CASGFGKFSNTGELFF
D: TRBD1; V: TRBV4-1; size: NA; J: TRBJ1-2; DNA: TGCGCCAGCAGCCATGCCGGACAGGGGTTGGGCTATGGCTACACCTTC; CDR3: CASSHAGQGLGYGYTF
D: NA; V: TRBV4-3; size: NA; J: TRBJ2-3; DNA: TGCGCCAGCAGCCAAGATAGAAGCAGCACAGATACGCAGTATTTT; CDR3: CASSQDRSSTDTQYF
D: NA; V: TRBV5-1; size: NA; J: TRBJ1-5; DNA: TGCGCCAGTTCGACAGGCCCTCACCATAGCAATCAGCCCCAGCATTTT; CDR3: CASSTGPHHSNQPQHF
D: NA; V: TRBV4-3; size: few; J: TRBJ1-5; DNA: TGCGCCAGCAGCCAAGTGCTGAGTCAGCCCCAGCATTTT; CDR3: CASSQVLSQPQHF
D: TRBD2; V: TRBV9; size: NA; J: TRBJ2-1; DNA: TGTGCCAGCAGCGCCGGGACTAGCGGGAACAATGAGCAGTTCTTC; CDR3: CASSAGTSGNNEQFF
D: TRBD1; V: TRBV28; size: NA; J: TRBJ2-7; DNA: TGTGCCAGCGTAGGGGGACAGCCTCCCTACGAGCAGTACTTC; CDR3: CASVGGQPPYEQYF
D: NA; V: TRBV7-2; size: once; J: TRBJ2-7; DNA: TGTGCTACGGCTGGCCACCAGGTCATAGGCGAGCAGTACTTC; CDR3: CATAGHQVIGEQYF
D: NA; V: TRBV28; size: NA; J: TRBJ2-3; DNA: TGTGCCAGCAGCATAAACGGGCTAGCCAGCACAGATACGCAGTATTTT; CDR3: CASSINGLASTDTQYF
D: TRBD1; V: TRBV12-5; size: few; J: TRBJ1-1; DNA: TGTGCTAGTGGTTTGATATACAGGGGGCCCAACACTGAAGCTTTCTTT; CDR3: CASGLIYRGPNTEAFF
D: NA; V: TRBV30; size: once; J: TRBJ1-3; DNA: TGTGCCTGGAGTGGGGCCGCGCCTGGAAACACCATATATTTT; CDR3: CAWSGAAPGNTIYF
D: NA; V: TRBV5-1; size: few; J: TRBJ2-7; DNA: TGCGCCAGCAGCTTGGCAGGGAGGGACACCTACGAGCAGTACTTC; CDR3: CASSLAGRDTYEQYF
D: TRBD2; V: TRBV19; size: NA; J: TRBJ2-2; DNA: TGTGCCAGTAGCATCGGGGGGGGCGGCACCGGGGAGCTGTTTTTT; CDR3: CASSIGGGGTGELFF
D: TRBD2; V: TRBV5-4; size: NA; J: TRBJ2-1; DNA: TGTGCCAGCAGCCTTAGCGGGGCATACAATGAGCAGTTCTTC; CDR3: CASSLSGAYNEQFF
D: TRBD1; V: TRBV4-1; size: NA; J: TRBJ1-5; DNA: TGCGCCAGCAGCCAAGGAGGGACAGGGTATCAGCCCCAGCATTTT; CDR3: CASSQGGTGYQPQHF
D: NA; V: TRBV5-4; size: once; J: TRBJ2-7; DNA: TGTGCCAGCAGTGGGGCGGGGGCGGCGGGCTCCTACGAGCAGTACTTC; CDR3: CASSGAGAAGSYEQYF
D: NA; V: TRBV6-1; size: NA; J: TRBJ1-5; DNA: TGTGCCAGCAGCCGAGAGGGGGGCAATCAGCCCCAGCATTTT; CDR3: CASSREGGNQPQHF
D: TRBD2; V: TRBV30; size: few; J: TRBJ2-2; DNA: TGTGCCTGCCACCGACTAGCGGGAGAGTTCGCCGGGGAGCTGTTTTTT; CDR3: CACHRLAGEFAGELFF